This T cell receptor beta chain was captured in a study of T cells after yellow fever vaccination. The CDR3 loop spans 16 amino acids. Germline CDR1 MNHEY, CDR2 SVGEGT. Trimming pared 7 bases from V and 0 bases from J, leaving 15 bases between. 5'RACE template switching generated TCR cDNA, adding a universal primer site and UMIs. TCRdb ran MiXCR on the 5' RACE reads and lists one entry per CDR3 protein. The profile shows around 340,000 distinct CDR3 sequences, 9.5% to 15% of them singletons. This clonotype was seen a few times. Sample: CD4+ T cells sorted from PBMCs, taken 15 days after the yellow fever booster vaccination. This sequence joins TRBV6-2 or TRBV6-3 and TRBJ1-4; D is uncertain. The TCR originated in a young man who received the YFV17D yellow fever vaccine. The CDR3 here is CASTARRVATNEKLFF. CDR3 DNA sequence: TGTGCCAGCACCGCCAGGAGAGTTGCAACTAATGAAAAACTGTTTTTT.